The T cell receptor beta chain under discussion was sequenced for a study of chemoradiotherapy in HPV16-positive cancers. Overall study findings and caveats: Better recurrence-free survival went with HPV-responsive T-cell expansion in HPV16-positive patients.

CDR1 and CDR2 (germline): SGHAT, FQNNGV. The length of the CDR3 is 14 residues. After removal of 4 bases from V and 1 base from J, the junction contained 3 bases not matched to a gene. Some clones are missing from TCRdb's copy, which holds only in-frame ones; the method was immunoSEQ multiplex PCR. Of around 8,000 clones in the sample, about two thirds are singletons; the top ten hold less than 25%. Remarks on this clone: Its specificity is not known.

This sequence was found in a human donor with HPV-associated anogenital cancer. The chain has TRBV11-2 and TRBJ2-7, with 8 nucleotides matching TRBD1. The specimen was obtained from a patient who underwent chemoradiotherapy. CDR3 region: CASSSDRASYEQYF. CDR3 coding DNA: TGTGCCAGCAGCTCGGACAGGGCGTCCTACGAGCAGTACTTC.